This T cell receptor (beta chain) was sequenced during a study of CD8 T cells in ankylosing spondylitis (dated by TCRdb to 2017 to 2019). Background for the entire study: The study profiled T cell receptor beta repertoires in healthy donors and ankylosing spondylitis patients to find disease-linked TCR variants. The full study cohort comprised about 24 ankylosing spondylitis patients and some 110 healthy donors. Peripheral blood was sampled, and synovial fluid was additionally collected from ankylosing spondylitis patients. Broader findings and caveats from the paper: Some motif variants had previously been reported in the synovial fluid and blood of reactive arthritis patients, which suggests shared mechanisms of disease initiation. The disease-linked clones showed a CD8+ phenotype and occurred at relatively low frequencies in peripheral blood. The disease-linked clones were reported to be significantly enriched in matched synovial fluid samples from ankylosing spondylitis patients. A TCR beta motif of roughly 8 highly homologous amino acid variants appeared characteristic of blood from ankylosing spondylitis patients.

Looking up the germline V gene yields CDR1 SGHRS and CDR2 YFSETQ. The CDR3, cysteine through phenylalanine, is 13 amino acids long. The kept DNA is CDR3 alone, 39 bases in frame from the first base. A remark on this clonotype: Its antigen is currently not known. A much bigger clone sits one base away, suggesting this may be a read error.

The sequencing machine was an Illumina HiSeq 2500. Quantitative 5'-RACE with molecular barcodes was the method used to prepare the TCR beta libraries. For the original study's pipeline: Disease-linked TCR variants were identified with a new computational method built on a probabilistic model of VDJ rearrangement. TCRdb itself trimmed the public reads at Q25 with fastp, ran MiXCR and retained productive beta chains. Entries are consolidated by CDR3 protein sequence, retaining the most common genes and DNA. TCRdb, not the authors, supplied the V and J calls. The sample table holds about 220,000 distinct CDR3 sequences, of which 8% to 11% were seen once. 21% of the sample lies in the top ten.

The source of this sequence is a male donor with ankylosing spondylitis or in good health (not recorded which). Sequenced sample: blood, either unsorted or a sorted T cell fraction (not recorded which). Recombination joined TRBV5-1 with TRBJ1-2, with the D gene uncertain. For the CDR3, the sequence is CASSPGMDYGDTF. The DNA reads TGCGCCAGCAGTCCGGGAATGGACTATGGCGACACCTTC.